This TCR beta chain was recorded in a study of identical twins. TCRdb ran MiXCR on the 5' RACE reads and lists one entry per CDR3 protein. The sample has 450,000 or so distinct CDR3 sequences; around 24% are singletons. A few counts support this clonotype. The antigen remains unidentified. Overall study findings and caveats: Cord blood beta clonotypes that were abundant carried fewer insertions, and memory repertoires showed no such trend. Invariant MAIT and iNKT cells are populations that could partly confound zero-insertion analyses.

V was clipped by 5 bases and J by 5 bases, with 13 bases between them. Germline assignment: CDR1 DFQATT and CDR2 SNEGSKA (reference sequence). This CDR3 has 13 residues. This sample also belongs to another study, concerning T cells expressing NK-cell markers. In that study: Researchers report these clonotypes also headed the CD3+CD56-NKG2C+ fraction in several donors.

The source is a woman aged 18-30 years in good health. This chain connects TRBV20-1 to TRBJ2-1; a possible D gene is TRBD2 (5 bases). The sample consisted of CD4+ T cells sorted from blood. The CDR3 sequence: CSASGGFNNEQFF. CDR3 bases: TGCAGTGCTTCCGGAGGTTTCAACAATGAGCAGTTCTTC.